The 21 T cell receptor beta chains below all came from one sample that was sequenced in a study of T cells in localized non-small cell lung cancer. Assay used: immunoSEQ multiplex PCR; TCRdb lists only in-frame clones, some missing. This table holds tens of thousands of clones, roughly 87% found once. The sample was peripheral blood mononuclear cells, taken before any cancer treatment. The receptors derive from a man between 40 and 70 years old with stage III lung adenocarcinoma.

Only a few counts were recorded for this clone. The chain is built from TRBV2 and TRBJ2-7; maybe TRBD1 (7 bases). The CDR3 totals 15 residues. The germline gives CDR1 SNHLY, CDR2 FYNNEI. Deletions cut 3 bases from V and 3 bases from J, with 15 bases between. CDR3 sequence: CASSELSRGDYEQYF. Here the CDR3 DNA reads TGTGCCAGCAGTGAGCTGTCCAGGGGGGACTACGAGCAGTACTTC. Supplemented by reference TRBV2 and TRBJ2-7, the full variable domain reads EPEVTQTPSHQVTQMGQEVILRCVPISNHLYFYWYRQILGQKVEFLVSFYNNEISEKSEIFDDQFSVERPDGSNFTLKIRSTKLEDSAMYFCASSELSRGDYEQYFGPGTRLTVT.

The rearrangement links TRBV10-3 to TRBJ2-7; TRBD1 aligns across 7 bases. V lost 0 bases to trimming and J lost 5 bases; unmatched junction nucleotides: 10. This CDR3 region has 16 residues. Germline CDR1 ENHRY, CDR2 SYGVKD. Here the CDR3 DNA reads TGTGCCATCAGTGAGTCGGGGAAGGGGGCAAGGGACGAGCAGTACTTC. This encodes CAISESGKGARDEQYF.

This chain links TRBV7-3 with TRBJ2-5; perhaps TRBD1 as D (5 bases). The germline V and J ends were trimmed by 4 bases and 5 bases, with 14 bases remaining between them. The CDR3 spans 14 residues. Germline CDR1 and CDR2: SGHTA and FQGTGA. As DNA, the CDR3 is TGTGCCAGCAGCTCCATGGGTAGGGGCGAGACCCAGTACTTC. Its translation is CASSSMGRGETQYF.

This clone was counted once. As DNA, the CDR3 is TGTGCCTGGAGAGCGGGGGACTACGAGCAGTACTTC. Its protein is CAWRAGDYEQYF. The J gene is TRBJ2-7, the V gene TRBV30; 8 bases are shared with TRBD2. Per the germline V gene, CDR1 is GTSNPN and CDR2 is SVGIG (reference sequence). Unmatched junction bases numbered 1, after V lost 3 bases and J lost 3 bases. CDR3 length: 12 residues.

The CDR3: CASSPGYEQYF. The CDR3 nucleotides read TGTGCCAGCAGCCCCGGCTACGAGCAGTACTTC. The chain carries TRBV11-2 and TRBJ2-7; no reliable D call. The CDR3 contains 11 residues. V lost 5 bases, J lost 3 bases, and 5 bases lay in between. Germline-derived CDR1 and CDR2 are SGHAT and FQNNGV.

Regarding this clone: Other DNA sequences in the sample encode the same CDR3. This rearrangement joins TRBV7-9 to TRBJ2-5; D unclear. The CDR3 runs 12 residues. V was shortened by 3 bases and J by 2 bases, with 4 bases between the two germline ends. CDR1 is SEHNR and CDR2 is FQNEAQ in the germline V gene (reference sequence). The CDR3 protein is CASSFRQETQYF. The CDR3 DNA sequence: TGTGCCAGCAGCTTCCGGCAAGAGACCCAGTACTTC.

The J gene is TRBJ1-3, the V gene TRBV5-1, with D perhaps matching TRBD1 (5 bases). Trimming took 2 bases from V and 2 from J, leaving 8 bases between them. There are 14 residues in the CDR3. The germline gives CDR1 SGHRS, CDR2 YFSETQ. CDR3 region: CASSFGRAGNTIYF. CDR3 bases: TGCGCCAGCAGCTTTGGCAGGGCTGGAAACACCATATATTTT.

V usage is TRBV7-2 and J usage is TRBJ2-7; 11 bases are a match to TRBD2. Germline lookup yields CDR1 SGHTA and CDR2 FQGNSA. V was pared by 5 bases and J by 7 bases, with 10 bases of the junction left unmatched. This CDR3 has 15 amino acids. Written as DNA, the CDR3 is TGTGCCAGCAGCCCCTCGACTAGCGGGGCAAGGGAGCAGTACTTC. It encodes CASSPSTSGAREQYF.

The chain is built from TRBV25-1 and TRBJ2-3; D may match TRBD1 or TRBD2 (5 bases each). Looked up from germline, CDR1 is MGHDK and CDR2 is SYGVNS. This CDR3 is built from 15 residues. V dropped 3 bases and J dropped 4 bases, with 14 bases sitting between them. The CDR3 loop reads CASSDLGGEADTQYF. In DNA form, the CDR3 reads TGTGCCAGCAGTGATCTTGGGGGTGAGGCAGATACGCAGTATTTT.

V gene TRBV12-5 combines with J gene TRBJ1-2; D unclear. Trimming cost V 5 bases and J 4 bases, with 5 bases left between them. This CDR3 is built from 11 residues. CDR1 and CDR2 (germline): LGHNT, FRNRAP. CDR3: CASGIGYGYTF. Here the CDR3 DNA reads TGTGCTAGTGGTATCGGCTATGGCTACACCTTC.

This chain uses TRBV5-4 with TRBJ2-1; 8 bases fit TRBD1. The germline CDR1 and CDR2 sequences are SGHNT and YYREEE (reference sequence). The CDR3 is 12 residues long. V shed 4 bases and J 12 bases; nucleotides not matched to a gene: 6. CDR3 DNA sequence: TGTGCCAGCAGCCCCAGGGGGCTGGGGCAGTTCTTC. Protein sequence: CASSPRGLGQFF.

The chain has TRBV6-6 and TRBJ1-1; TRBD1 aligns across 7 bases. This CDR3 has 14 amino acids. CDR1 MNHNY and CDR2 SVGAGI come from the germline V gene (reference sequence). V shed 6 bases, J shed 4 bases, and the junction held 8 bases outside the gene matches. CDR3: CASSRQGPGTEAFF. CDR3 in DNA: TGTGCCAGCAGCCGACAGGGCCCGGGCACTGAAGCTTTCTTT.

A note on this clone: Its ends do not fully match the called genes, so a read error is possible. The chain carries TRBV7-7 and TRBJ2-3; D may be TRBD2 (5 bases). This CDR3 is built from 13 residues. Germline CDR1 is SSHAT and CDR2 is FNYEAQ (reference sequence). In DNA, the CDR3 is TGTGCTAGCAGCTTCAACCCGGGGGATACGCAGTATTTT. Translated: CASSFNPGDTQYF.

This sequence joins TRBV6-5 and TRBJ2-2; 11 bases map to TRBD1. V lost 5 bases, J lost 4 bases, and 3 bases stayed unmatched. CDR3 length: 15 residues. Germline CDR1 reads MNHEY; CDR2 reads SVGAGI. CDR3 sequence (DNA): TGTGCCAGCAGTCGGACAGGGGGCGGCACCGGGGAGCTGTTTTTT. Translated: CASSRTGGGTGELFF.

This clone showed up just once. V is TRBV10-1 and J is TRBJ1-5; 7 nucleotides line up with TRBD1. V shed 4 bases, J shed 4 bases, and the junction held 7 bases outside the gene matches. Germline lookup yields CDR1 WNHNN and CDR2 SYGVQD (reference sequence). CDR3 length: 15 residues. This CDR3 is CASSAQGITNQPQHF. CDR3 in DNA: TGCGCCAGCAGTGCACAGGGGATCACTAATCAGCCCCAGCATTTT.

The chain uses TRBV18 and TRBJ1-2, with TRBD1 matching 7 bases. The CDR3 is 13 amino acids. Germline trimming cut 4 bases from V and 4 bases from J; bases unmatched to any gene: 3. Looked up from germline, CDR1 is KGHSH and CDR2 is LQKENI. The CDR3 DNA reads TGTGCCAGCTCACGGGACAGCTCCTATGGCTACACCTTC. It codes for CASSRDSSYGYTF.

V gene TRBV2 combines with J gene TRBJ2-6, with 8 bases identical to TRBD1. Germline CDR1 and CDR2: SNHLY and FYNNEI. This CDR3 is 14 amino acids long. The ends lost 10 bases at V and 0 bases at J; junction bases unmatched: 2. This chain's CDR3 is CATTGDSGANVLTF. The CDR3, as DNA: TGTGCCACGACAGGGGACTCTGGGGCCAACGTCCTGACTTTC.

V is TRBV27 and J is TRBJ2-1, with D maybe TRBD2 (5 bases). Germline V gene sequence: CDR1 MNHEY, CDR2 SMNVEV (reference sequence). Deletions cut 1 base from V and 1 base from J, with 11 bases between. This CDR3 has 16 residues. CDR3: CASSLFGVRSYNEQFF. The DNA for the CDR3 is TGTGCCAGCAGTTTATTCGGGGTAAGGTCCTACAATGAGCAGTTCTTC.

The CDR3: CASRKTGGAYGYTF. The DNA of the CDR3 is TGTGCCAGCAGAAAGACAGGGGGCGCATATGGCTACACCTTC. The genes are TRBV6-5 and TRBJ1-2, with 10 nucleotides matching TRBD1. CDR1 is MNHEY and CDR2 is SVGAGI in the germline V gene. With V trimmed by 6 bases and J by 5 bases, 6 bases remained unmatched. The CDR3 runs 14 residues.

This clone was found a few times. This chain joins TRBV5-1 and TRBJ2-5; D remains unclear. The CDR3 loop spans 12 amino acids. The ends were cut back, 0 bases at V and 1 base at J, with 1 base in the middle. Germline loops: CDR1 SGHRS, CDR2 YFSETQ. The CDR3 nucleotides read TGCGCCAGCAGCTTGGTCCAAGAGACCCAGTACTTC. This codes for CASSLVQETQYF.

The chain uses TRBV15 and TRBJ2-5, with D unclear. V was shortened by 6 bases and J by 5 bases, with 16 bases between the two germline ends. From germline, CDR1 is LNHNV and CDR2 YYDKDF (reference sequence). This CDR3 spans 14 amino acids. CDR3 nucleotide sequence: TGTGCCACCAGTTCACCCATGCGTATGGAGACCCAGTACTTC. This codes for CATSSPMRMETQYF.